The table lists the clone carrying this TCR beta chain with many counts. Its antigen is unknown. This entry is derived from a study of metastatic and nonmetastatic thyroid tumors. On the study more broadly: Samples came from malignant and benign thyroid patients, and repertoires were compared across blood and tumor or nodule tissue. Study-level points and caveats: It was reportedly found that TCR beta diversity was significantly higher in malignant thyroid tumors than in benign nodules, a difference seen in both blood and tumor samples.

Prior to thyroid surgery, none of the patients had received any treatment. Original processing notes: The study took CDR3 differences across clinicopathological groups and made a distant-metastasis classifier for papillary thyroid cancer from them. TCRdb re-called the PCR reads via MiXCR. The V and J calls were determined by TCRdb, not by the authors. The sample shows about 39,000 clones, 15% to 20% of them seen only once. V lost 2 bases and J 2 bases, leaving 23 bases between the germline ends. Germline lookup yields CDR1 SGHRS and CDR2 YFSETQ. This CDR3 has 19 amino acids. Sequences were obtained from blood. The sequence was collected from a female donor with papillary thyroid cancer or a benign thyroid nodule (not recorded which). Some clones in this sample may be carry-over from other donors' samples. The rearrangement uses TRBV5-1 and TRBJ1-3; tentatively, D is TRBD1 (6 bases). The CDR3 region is CASSLIARGRLSAGNTIYF. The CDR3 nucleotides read TGCGCCAGCAGCTTAATTGCAAGGGGGAGACTCTCTGCTGGAAACACCATATATTTT.